The 30 T cell receptor beta chains in this list originate from one sample, sequenced in a study of blood T cell repertoires in COVID-19 (dated by TCRdb to 2020 to 2021). The library was generated by the immunoSEQ multiplex PCR assay. TCRdb mirrors the immuneACCESS table, restricted to in-frame sequences. Some clones are absent from its copies; in checked studies, under half trace to an unresolved V gene, and the reason for the others is unknown. In this sample the table shows roughly 80,000 clones, approximately 82% of which occur a single time. The top ten clones comprise around 9% of the sample. Input material: peripheral blood. Receptors originate from a human donor in a cohort sampled during active COVID-19.

This clone has just a few counts. This sequence joins TRBV5-1 and TRBJ1-6; no clear D. Per the germline V gene, CDR1 is SGHRS and CDR2 is YFSETQ. The CDR3 contains 15 residues. V was shortened by 5 bases and J by 1 base, with 10 bases between the two germline ends. The chain's CDR3 is CASSSEESYNSPLHF. CDR3 nucleotide sequence: TGCGCCAGCAGTAGCGAGGAGTCCTATAATTCACCCCTCCACTTT.

Remarks on this clone: Germline and junction disagree at one end, which may indicate a read error. The CDR3 protein is CASSPLGPRGEQYF. In nucleotides, the CDR3 is TGTGCCAGCTCCCCACTCGGACCCCGCGGGGAGCAGTACTTC. The chain joins TRBV18 to TRBJ2-7; D possibly corresponds to TRBD2 (5 bases). The CDR3 loop spans 14 amino acids. Per germline, CDR1 KGHSH and CDR2 LQKENI. Looking up the rest from reference TRBV18 and TRBJ2-7 gives the full variable domain: NAGVMQNPRHLVRRRGQEARLRCSPMKGHSHVYWYRQLPEEGLKFMVYLQKENIIDESGMPKERFSAEFPKEGPSILRIQQVVRGDSAAYFCASSPLGPRGEQYFGPGTRLTVT.

The gene calls are TRBV27 and TRBJ2-6; no definite D call. V was trimmed by 2 bases and J by 2 bases, leaving 10 bases between them. The CDR3 sequence is 16 residues long. Germline V gene lookup returns CDR1 MNHEY and CDR2 SMNVEV (reference sequence). CDR3 DNA sequence: TGTGCCAGCAGTTTAAGAACGAGCCCTGGGGCCAACGTCCTGACTTTC. Translated: CASSLRTSPGANVLTF.

The gene calls are TRBV28 and TRBJ2-1, with D possibly TRBD2 on 5 matching bases. CDR3 length: 13 residues. Per germline, CDR1 MDHEN and CDR2 SYDVKM. Trimming left V 5 bases short and J 12 bases short, with 17 bases between. CDR3 sequence reads: CASSPPPGWRQFF. In DNA form, the CDR3 reads TGTGCCAGCAGTCCCCCCCCGGGATGGAGGCAGTTCTTC.

This rearrangement joins TRBV11-3 to TRBJ2-3; 11 bases line up with TRBD2. The CDR3 runs 14 residues. V lost 7 bases to trimming and J lost 9 bases; unmatched junction nucleotides: 9. The V gene's germline CDR1 is SGHNT and CDR2 YENEEA. The CDR3 DNA reads as TGTGCCAGCACAGTAGTAGCGGGAGGGGTCACGCAGTATTTT. It translates to CASTVVAGGVTQYF.

The chain is built from TRBV2 and TRBJ2-2; possibly TRBD1 for D (5 bases). Germline V lookup: CDR1 SNHLY, CDR2 FYNNEI. Trimming took 4 bases from V and 11 from J, leaving 5 bases between them. This CDR3 region has 10 residues. The CDR3 loop reads CASSGGELFF. The CDR3 nucleotides read TGTGCCAGCAGTGGGGGCGAGCTGTTTTTT. The full variable domain, its missing parts supplied by reference TRBV2 and TRBJ2-2, is EPEVTQTPSHQVTQMGQEVILRCVPISNHLYFYWYRQILGQKVEFLVSFYNNEISEKSEIFDDQFSVERPDGSNFTLKIRSTKLEDSAMYFCASSGGELFFGEGSRLTVL.

The V and J genes are TRBV6-5 and TRBJ1-1; a possible D gene is TRBD1 (5 bases). Trimming removed 5 bases at V and 0 bases at J, with 13 bases between. The CDR3 loop spans 15 amino acids. CDR1 MNHEY and CDR2 SVGAGI come from the germline V gene. This chain's CDR3 is CASSRTTVLNTEAFF. DNA for the CDR3: TGTGCCAGCAGTCGTACGACAGTTTTGAACACTGAAGCTTTCTTT.

This clone was observed a handful of times. The rearrangement uses TRBV29-1 and TRBJ2-5; no clear D. The length of the CDR3 is 10 residues. Per the germline V gene, CDR1 is SQVTM and CDR2 is ANQGSEA. V was shortened by 4 bases and J by 5 bases, with 5 bases between the two germline ends. The CDR3 DNA follows: TGCAGCGTTGTTCGTGAGACCCAGTACTTC. It encodes CSVVRETQYF. The variable domain in full, with the rest retrieved from reference TRBV29-1 and TRBJ2-5, is SAVISQKPSRDICQRGTSLTIQCQVDSQVTMMFWYRQQPGQSLTLIATANQGSEATYESGFVIDKFPISRPNLTFSTLTVSNMSPEDSSIYLCSVVRETQYFGPGTRLLVL.

The chain links TRBV7-9 to TRBJ2-7; 7 bases are shared with TRBD1. The germline gives CDR1 SEHNR, CDR2 FQNEAQ (reference sequence). The junction had 4 bases not matched to a gene; V was cut back by 3 bases and J by 5 bases. This CDR3 contains 13 residues. The CDR3 bases are TGTGCCAGCAGCTTCCTAGGGGGCCACGAGCAGTACTTC. Its protein is CASSFLGGHEQYF.

This clone was detected only once. V gene TRBV7-9 combines with J gene TRBJ2-2; TRBD2 agrees at 9 bases. Germline CDR1 is SEHNR and CDR2 is FQNEAQ (reference sequence). This CDR3 is built from 13 residues. J was trimmed by 7 bases and V by 5 bases; bases with no gene match: 2. CDR3 sequence (DNA): TGTGCCAGCAGCGAAGCGGGAGGCGGGGAGCTGTTTTTT. This sequence encodes CASSEAGGGELFF.

This clone has a handful of counts. The V and J genes are TRBV27 and TRBJ1-6; D unclear. CDR1 MNHEY and CDR2 SMNVEV come from the germline V gene (reference sequence). V lost 10 bases to trimming and J lost 0 bases, with 7 bases between them. The CDR3 loop spans 13 amino acids. The CDR3 bases are TGTGCCACTTCCAGCTCCTATAATTCACCCCTCCACTTT. Protein sequence: CATSSSYNSPLHF.

The V gene is TRBV7-2, the J gene TRBJ1-2; TRBD1 aligns across 8 bases. Looked up from germline, CDR1 is SGHTA and CDR2 is FQGNSA. The J segment lost 7 bases and the V segment lost 5 bases, leaving 9 bases of the junction unmatched. The CDR3 covers 14 residues. The CDR3 sequence: CASSPDRGSFGYTF. DNA of the CDR3: TGTGCCAGCAGCCCAGACAGGGGTAGCTTTGGCTACACCTTC.

This chain links TRBV5-4 with TRBJ2-2, with 7 bases lining up with TRBD2. V dropped 4 bases and J dropped 3; count of bases not matched to a gene: 6. Germline lookup yields CDR1 SGHNT and CDR2 YYREEE (reference sequence). This CDR3 has 15 residues. CDR3 in amino acids: CASSKGLADTGELFF. The CDR3 region has the DNA TGTGCCAGCAGCAAGGGCCTAGCGGACACCGGGGAGCTGTTTTTT.

The rearrangement uses TRBV12-3 or TRBV12-4 and TRBJ2-2; D is perhaps TRBD2 (5 bases). V shed 6 bases and J shed 8 bases, with 10 bases lying between them. CDR3 size: 12 residues. The CDR3 region has the DNA TGTGCCAGCAGCCGGGGAATGGGGGAGCTGTTTTTT. This sequence encodes CASSRGMGELFF.

This chain uses TRBV7-9 with TRBJ2-5; TRBD2 might be the D (7 bases). The CDR3 is made up of 15 amino acids. V gave up 1 base and J gave up 5 bases, with 14 bases separating them. The V gene's germline CDR1 is SEHNR and CDR2 FQNEAQ (reference sequence). The CDR3 protein is CASSLGDYTGETQYF. The CDR3 nucleotides are TGTGCCAGCAGCTTAGGGGACTATACAGGGGAGACCCAGTACTTC.

V usage is TRBV21-1 and J usage is TRBJ2-3; the table's D call, TRBD2, has no DNA check behind it. TRBV21-1 is a documented pseudogene. This CDR3 contains 20 residues. The CDR3 nucleotides are TGTGCCAGCAGCAAGAACCCCAAACCCCGACTAGCGGGAGCACCCGATACGCAGTATTTT. Translating gives CASSKNPKPRLAGAPDTQYF.

The CDR3 nucleotides are TGTGCCAGCAGTGCTGGCGGGAGCGCCTACGAGCAGTACTTC. Translation gives CASSAGGSAYEQYF. The chain carries TRBV2 and TRBJ2-7, with TRBD2 matching 7 bases. Losses at the gene ends were 4 bases for V and 2 bases for J; bases not matched to a gene: 5. Germline V gene sequence: CDR1 SNHLY, CDR2 FYNNEI. The CDR3 is 14 amino acids.

The chain uses TRBV24-1 and TRBJ2-7; 8 positions match TRBD1. V lost 3 bases and J lost 1; bases outside the gene matches: 7. The germline CDR1 and CDR2 sequences are KGHDR and SFDVKD. This CDR3 is built from 16 residues. The CDR3 is CATSDPGTGPSYEQYF. CDR3 nucleotide sequence: TGTGCCACCAGTGATCCAGGGACAGGCCCTTCCTACGAGCAGTACTTC.

The chain recombines TRBV28 with TRBJ1-6; weak D call: TRBD1 (6 bases). CDR1 and CDR2 from the germline V gene are MDHEN and SYDVKM. The CDR3 has 14 residues. Written as DNA, the CDR3 is TGTGCTGGGGGGGGCGAGTCCTATAATTCACCCCTCCACTTT. Translation gives CAGGGESYNSPLHF.

The rearrangement links TRBV11-2 to TRBJ1-2; 9 nucleotides align to TRBD1. The V segment lost 0 bases and the J segment 8 bases; nucleotides outside the gene matches: 10. Per the germline V gene, CDR1 is SGHAT and CDR2 is FQNNGV. The CDR3 runs 16 residues. The CDR3 nucleotides are TGTGCCAGCAGCTTAGATGGCGGACAGGGGAATCGGGGCTACACCTTC. Translation: CASSLDGGQGNRGYTF.

The genes are TRBV19 and TRBJ2-4; D is unclear. Trimming took 3 bases from V and 1 from J, leaving 7 bases between them. The CDR3 spans 14 residues. Germline V lookup: CDR1 LNHDA, CDR2 SQIVND (reference sequence). CDR3 amino acids: CASSISGAKNIQYF. The CDR3 coding sequence is TGTGCCAGTAGTATTTCCGGGGCCAAAAACATTCAGTACTTC.

The chain joins TRBV20-1 to TRBJ2-2; maybe TRBD2 (5 bases). Germline V gives CDR1 DFQATT, CDR2 SNEGSKA (reference sequence). This CDR3 comprises 14 residues. V was pared by 3 bases and J by 2 bases, with 10 bases between. The CDR3 sequence: CSASVLANTGELFF. The CDR3, as DNA: TGCAGTGCTAGTGTCCTAGCAAACACCGGGGAGCTGTTTTTT.

The chain employs TRBV18 and TRBJ2-2; a weak D match, TRBD1 (7 bases). Per germline, CDR1 KGHSH and CDR2 LQKENI. V was clipped by 8 bases and J by 0 bases, with 13 bases between them. The CDR3 is 15 residues long. The CDR3 nucleotides are TGTGCCAGCACTACAGGGGAGGCGAACACCGGGGAGCTGTTTTTT. As protein: CASTTGEANTGELFF.

The CDR3 sequence: CAITAGDGEKLFF. The CDR3 DNA reads as TGTGCCATCACCGCGGGGGATGGTGAAAAACTGTTTTTT. V and J are TRBV10-3 and TRBJ1-4; D is perhaps TRBD1 (5 bases). The V end was cut by 7 bases, the J end by 7 bases, with 13 bases between. This CDR3 has 13 residues. CDR1 is ENHRY, CDR2 SYGVKD, per germline.

The gene calls are TRBV9 and TRBJ1-2, with D perhaps matching TRBD1 (6 bases). Germline CDR1 is SGDLS and CDR2 is YYNGEE. Trimming stripped 3 bases from V and 4 bases from J, with 16 bases between. The CDR3 sequence is 15 residues long. The CDR3 nucleotides read TGTGCCAGCAGCGACAGGGTAGGGGAGAGCTATGGCTACACCTTC. Its protein is CASSDRVGESYGYTF. Variable domain in full (rest from reference TRBV9 and TRBJ1-2): DSGVTQTPKHLITATGQRVTLRCSPRSGDLSVYWYQQSLDQGLQFLIQYYNGEERAKGNILERFSAQQFPDLHSELNLSSLELGDSALYFCASSDRVGESYGYTFGSGTRLTVV.

This clone was counted only a few times. The chain has TRBV19 and TRBJ2-7; the match to TRBD2 covers 13 bases. CDR1 and CDR2 (germline): LNHDA, SQIVND (reference sequence). The CDR3 has 16 residues. J gave up 2 bases and V 3 bases, and 4 bases lay outside the gene matches. The CDR3 DNA follows: TGTGCCAGTAGTATCCCGGGACTAGCGGGAACCTACGAGCAGTACTTC. Translation: CASSIPGLAGTYEQYF.

This clone was seen more than once but under ten times. CDR3 coding DNA: TGTGCCAGCAGCTCATGGGCCTCACGGGGCTACACCTTC. Translation gives CASSSWASRGYTF. V and J are TRBV3-1 (or the pseudogene TRBV3-2) and TRBJ1-2; unclear D gene. Germline V gene data show CDR1 as LGHDT and CDR2 as YNNKEL (reference sequence). Trimming pared 5 bases from V and 8 bases from J, leaving 15 bases between. This CDR3 is 13 amino acids long.

The rearrangement links TRBV19 to TRBJ1-5; D perhaps matches TRBD1 (5 bases). Germline V CDR1 and CDR2: LNHDA, SQIVND (reference sequence). The CDR3 length is 14 residues. V was cut by 3 bases and J by 6 bases, with 12 bases left in between. In nucleotides, the CDR3 is TGTGCCAGTAGTATTGGGGGGGAGGGTCAGCCCCAGCATTTT. Translated, it gives CASSIGGEGQPQHF.

The chain recombines TRBV29-1 with TRBJ1-4, with TRBD1 matching over 9 bases. The CDR3 has 13 residues. Germline V lookup: CDR1 SQVTM, CDR2 ANQGSEA. With 5 bases clipped from V and 3 bases from J, the junction kept 1 base outside the gene matches. CDR3 in amino acids: CSVRQGANEKLFF. In DNA form, the CDR3 reads TGCAGCGTTCGACAGGGGGCTAATGAAAAACTGTTTTTT.

The chain couples TRBV27 to TRBJ1-5, with D perhaps TRBD1 (5 bases). The ends were cut back, 5 bases at V and 11 bases at J, with 22 bases in the middle. CDR1 MNHEY and CDR2 SMNVEV come from the germline V gene (reference sequence). The CDR3 totals 15 residues. The CDR3 is CASSPSGTRRWTQHF. Written as DNA, the CDR3 is TGTGCCAGCAGTCCGAGCGGGACCCGTCGATGGACCCAGCATTTT.